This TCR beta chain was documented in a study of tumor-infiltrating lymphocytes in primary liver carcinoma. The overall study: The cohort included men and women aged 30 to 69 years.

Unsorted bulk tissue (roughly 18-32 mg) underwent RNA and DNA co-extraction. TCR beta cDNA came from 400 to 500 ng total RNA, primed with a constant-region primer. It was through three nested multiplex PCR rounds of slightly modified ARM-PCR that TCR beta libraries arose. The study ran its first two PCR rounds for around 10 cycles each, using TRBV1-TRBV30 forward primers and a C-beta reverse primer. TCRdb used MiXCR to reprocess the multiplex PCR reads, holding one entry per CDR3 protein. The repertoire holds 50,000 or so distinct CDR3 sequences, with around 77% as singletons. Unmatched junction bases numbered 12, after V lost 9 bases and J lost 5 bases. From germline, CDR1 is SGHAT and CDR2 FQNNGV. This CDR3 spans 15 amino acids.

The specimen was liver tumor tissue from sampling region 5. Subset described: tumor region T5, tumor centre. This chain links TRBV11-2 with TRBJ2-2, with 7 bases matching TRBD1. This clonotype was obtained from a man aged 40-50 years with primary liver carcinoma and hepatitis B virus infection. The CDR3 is CASNLARGQTGELFF. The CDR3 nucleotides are TGTGCCAGTAACTTAGCCCGGGGACAGACCGGGGAGCTGTTTTTT.